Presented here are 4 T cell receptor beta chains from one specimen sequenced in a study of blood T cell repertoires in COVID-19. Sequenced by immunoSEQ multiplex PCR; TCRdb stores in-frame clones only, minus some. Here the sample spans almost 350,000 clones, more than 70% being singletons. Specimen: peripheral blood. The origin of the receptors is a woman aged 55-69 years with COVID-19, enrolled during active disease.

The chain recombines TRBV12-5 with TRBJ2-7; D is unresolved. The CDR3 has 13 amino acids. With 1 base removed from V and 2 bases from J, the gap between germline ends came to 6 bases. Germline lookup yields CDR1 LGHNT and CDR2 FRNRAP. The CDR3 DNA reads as TGTGCTAGTGGTTTGGCGCCTACCTACGAGCAGTACTTC. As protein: CASGLAPTYEQYF.

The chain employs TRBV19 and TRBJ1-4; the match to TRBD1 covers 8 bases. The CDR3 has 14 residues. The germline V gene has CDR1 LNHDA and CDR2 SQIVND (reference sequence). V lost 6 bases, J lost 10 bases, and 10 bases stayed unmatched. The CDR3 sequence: CASSHDRGNGKLFF. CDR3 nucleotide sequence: TGTGCCAGTAGCCACGACAGGGGAAACGGAAAACTGTTTTTT. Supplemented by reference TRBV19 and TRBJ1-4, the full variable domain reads DGGITQSPKYLFRKEGQNVTLSCEQNLNHDAMYWYRQDPGQGLRLIYYSQIVNDFQKGDIAEGYSVSREKKESFPLTVTSAQKNPTAFYLCASSHDRGNGKLFFGSGTQLSVL.

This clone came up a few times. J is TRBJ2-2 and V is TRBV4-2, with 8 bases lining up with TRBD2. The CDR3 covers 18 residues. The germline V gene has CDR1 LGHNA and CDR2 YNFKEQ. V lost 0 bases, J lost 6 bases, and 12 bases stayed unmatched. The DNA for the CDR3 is TGTGCCAGCAGCCAAGAAGAGGTTCGGACTAGCTACCCCGGGGAGCTGTTTTTT. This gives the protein CASSQEEVRTSYPGELFF.

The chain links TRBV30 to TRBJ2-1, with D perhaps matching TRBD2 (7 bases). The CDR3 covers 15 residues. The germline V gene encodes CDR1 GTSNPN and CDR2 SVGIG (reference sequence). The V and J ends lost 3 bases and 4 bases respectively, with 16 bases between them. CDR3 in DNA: TGTGCCTGGAGGGACCCCCGGGGGGCATACAATGAGCAGTTCTTC. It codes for CAWRDPRGAYNEQFF.